This T cell receptor beta chain was observed in a study of T cell changes during pregnancy in multiple sclerosis. Using immunoSEQ multiplex PCR, the repertoire was profiled, and TCRdb retains in-frame clones only, with some absent. Of 90,000 to 120,000 clones in the sample, just under 95% were seen once. V lost 3 bases and J lost 8, with 14 bases in between. The CDR3 loop spans 14 amino acids. Germline V gene lookup returns CDR1 SGHDN and CDR2 FVKESK. Sequenced material: peripheral blood, taken in the third trimester of pregnancy. V is TRBV14 and J is TRBJ2-1, with D perhaps TRBD1 (6 bases). This receptor was identified in a female donor in good health, enrolled as a control in a pregnancy study. CDR3 amino acids: CASSHPYRVDEQFF. CDR3 coding DNA: TGTGCCAGCAGCCACCCGTACAGGGTAGATGAGCAGTTCTTC. Complete variable domain (other parts from reference TRBV14 and TRBJ2-1): EAGVTQFPSHSVIEKGQTVTLRCDPISGHDNLYWYRRVMGKEIKFLLHFVKESKQDESGMPNNRFLAERTGGTYSTLKVQPAELEDSGVYFCASSHPYRVDEQFFGPGTRLTVL.